These 28 T cell receptor beta chains originate from one sample sequenced in a study of blood T cell repertoires in COVID-19. The method was immunoSEQ multiplex PCR; TCRdb's version includes in-frame clones alone and lacks a portion of them. The table records some 350,000 clones, 91% of them present only once. Input material: peripheral blood. These receptors all stem from a young woman who had recovered from COVID-19.

The V call is TRBV7-9, the J call TRBJ2-7; the D gene is possibly TRBD2 (6 bases). This CDR3 is 12 amino acids long. In germline, CDR1 is SEHNR, CDR2 FQNEAQ (reference sequence). V was clipped by 2 bases and J by 6 bases, with 8 bases between them. The CDR3 here is CASSLLGGEQYV. Written as DNA, the CDR3 is TGTGCCAGCAGCTTATTGGGGGGCGAGCAGTACGTC.

V gene TRBV14 combines with J gene TRBJ1-2, with D unclear. The CDR3 runs 16 residues. The germline V gene has CDR1 SGHDN and CDR2 FVKESK. With 0 bases removed from V and 1 base from J, the gap between germline ends came to 12 bases. The CDR3 nucleotides are TGTGCCAGCAGCCAAGATCGCAGGCTTCATAACTATGGCTACACCTTC. As protein: CASSQDRRLHNYGYTF.

This clone has only one observation. The chain couples TRBV25-1 to TRBJ2-6; perhaps TRBD2 as D (5 bases). The CDR3 extends over 15 amino acids. Germline V lookup: CDR1 MGHDK, CDR2 SYGVNS. Trimming shortened V by 4 bases and J by 3 bases, and 10 bases separated the two germline ends. The CDR3 coding sequence is TGTGCCAGCAGTGGTCTAGCTGATGGGGCCAACGTCCTGACTTTC. Its protein product is CASSGLADGANVLTF.

The J gene is TRBJ1-6, the V gene TRBV2, with a possible D match to TRBD1 (5 bases). Germline lookup yields CDR1 SNHLY and CDR2 FYNNEI. The length of the CDR3 is 12 residues. Trimming cost V 8 bases and J 14 bases, with 16 bases left between them. CDR3 residues: CASAIDSLSLHF. In nucleotides, the CDR3 is TGTGCCAGCGCGATCGACAGTTTGTCCCTCCACTTT.

The V gene is TRBV15, the J gene TRBJ2-1, with a possible D match to TRBD1 (6 bases). Between the trimmed V and J ends, which lost 8 bases and 6 bases, there was a span of 14 bases. The CDR3 length is 13 residues. CDR1 is LNHNV and CDR2 is YYDKDF in the germline V gene (reference sequence). This chain's CDR3 is CATAPGALNEQFF. The CDR3 DNA sequence: TGTGCCACCGCCCCAGGGGCCCTCAATGAGCAGTTCTTC.

The J gene is TRBJ2-3, the V gene TRBV12-3 or TRBV12-4; TRBD1 matches at 7 bases. The CDR3 is made up of 12 amino acids. Germline trimming cut 7 bases from V and 5 bases from J; bases unmatched to any gene: 3. The CDR3 loop reads CASTGTEDTQYF. As DNA, the CDR3 is TGTGCCAGCACCGGGACAGAAGATACGCAGTATTTT.

This clone appeared once. The CDR3: CASSRDRGAVYSNQPQHF. DNA for the CDR3: TGTGCCAGCAGCCGAGACAGGGGGGCAGTTTATAGCAATCAGCCCCAGCATTTT. The chain joins TRBV5-4 to TRBJ1-5, with TRBD1 matching over 9 bases. Trimming at V came to 4 bases and at J to 0 bases, leaving 11 bases not matched to a gene. The CDR3 runs to 18 residues. Germline CDR1 reads SGHNT; CDR2 reads YYREEE (reference sequence).

Written as DNA, the CDR3 is TGTGCCAGCAGCGTAGAGAGGACAGATACGCAGTATTTT. Residues: CASSVERTDTQYF. The gene calls are TRBV9 and TRBJ2-3; D is unclear. This CDR3 has 13 residues. Trimming took 0 bases from V and 3 from J, leaving 5 bases between them. CDR1 is SGDLS and CDR2 is YYNGEE in the germline V gene.

The genes are TRBV19 and TRBJ1-1, with TRBD1 matching 8 bases. Germline V lookup: CDR1 LNHDA, CDR2 SQIVND (reference sequence). V gave up 8 bases and J gave up 3 bases; unmatched junction bases: 11. The CDR3 contains 15 residues. CDR3 coding DNA: TGTGCCAGTGGACCTCAGGGGGCTCGGGACACTGAAGCTTTCTTT. Its translation: CASGPQGARDTEAFF.

The chain employs TRBV6-5 and TRBJ1-1, with D possibly TRBD1 on 5 matching bases. V was trimmed by 0 bases and J by 1 base, leaving 12 bases between them. The CDR3 extends over 16 amino acids. Germline CDR1 is MNHEY and CDR2 is SVGAGI. The CDR3 sequence: CASSYSIGRENTEAFF. The CDR3 DNA sequence: TGTGCCAGCAGTTACTCGATAGGCAGGGAGAACACTGAAGCTTTCTTT.

The chain recombines TRBV4-3 with TRBJ1-2; D remains unclear. The CDR3 covers 16 residues. Germline V gives CDR1 LGHNA, CDR2 YSLEER. V shed 0 bases and J shed 4 bases, with 15 bases lying between them. The CDR3 DNA is TGCGCCAGCAGCCAAGATTCGCAGATGATCGCCTATGGCTACACCTTC. This codes for CASSQDSQMIAYGYTF.

The chain carries TRBV21-1 and TRBJ2-7; no DNA check was done on the table's D call, TRBD2. TRBV21-1 is deemed a pseudogene. The CDR3 totals 20 residues. CDR3 coding DNA: TGTGCCAGCAGCCAGACCGGGACTAGCGGGAGCGGGTATCTTTTCTACGAGCAGTACGTC. Translated, it gives CASSQTGTSGSGYLFYEQYV.

The rearrangement uses TRBV5-1 and TRBJ2-2; maybe TRBD2 (5 bases). CDR1 and CDR2 (germline): SGHRS, YFSETQ. The CDR3 sequence is 15 residues long. V lost 0 bases, J lost 1 base, and 7 bases lay in between. The CDR3 loop is CASSLDGENTGELFF. CDR3 sequence (DNA): TGCGCCAGCAGCTTGGACGGGGAGAACACCGGGGAGCTGTTTTTT.

This rearrangement joins TRBV9 to TRBJ2-2; 9 nucleotides line up with TRBD2. Looked up from germline, CDR1 is SGDLS and CDR2 is YYNGEE. The J segment lost 2 bases and the V segment lost 4 bases, leaving 6 bases of the junction unmatched. This CDR3 comprises 16 residues. The CDR3 DNA is TGTGCCAGCAGCCCCCGGCTAGCGGGAAACACCGGGGAGCTGTTTTTT. This encodes CASSPRLAGNTGELFF.

The chain couples TRBV19 to TRBJ2-6; a possible D gene is TRBD2 (6 bases). V lost 3 bases and J 3 bases, leaving 12 bases between the germline ends. Germline values: CDR1 LNHDA, CDR2 SQIVND (reference sequence). The CDR3 spans 16 residues. The DNA of the CDR3 is TGTGCCAGTAGTATTTTGGGGGGATATGGGGCCAACGTCCTGACTTTC. Translation: CASSILGGYGANVLTF. The full variable domain, completed using reference TRBV19 and TRBJ2-6, is DGGITQSPKYLFRKEGQNVTLSCEQNLNHDAMYWYRQDPGQGLRLIYYSQIVNDFQKGDIAEGYSVSREKKESFPLTVTSAQKNPTAFYLCASSILGGYGANVLTFGAGSRLTVL.

This rearrangement joins TRBV5-1 to TRBJ2-1, with D possibly being TRBD2 (5 bases). Trimming took 3 bases from V and 7 from J, leaving 14 bases between them. In germline, CDR1 is SGHRS, CDR2 YFSETQ. This CDR3 region has 14 residues. As DNA, the CDR3 is TGCGCCAGCAGCTCCGAACCGTTAGCGAATGAGCAGTTCTTC. Its protein is CASSSEPLANEQFF.

The chain links TRBV24-1 to TRBJ1-1, with D possibly being TRBD1 (5 bases). Germline V gene sequence: CDR1 KGHDR, CDR2 SFDVKD. The CDR3 is 11 residues long. Trimming removed 8 bases from V and 5 bases from J, with 8 bases in between. The CDR3 DNA reads TGTGCCACCATGCAGGGAACTGAAGCTTTCTTT. Its protein is CATMQGTEAFF.

The chain uses TRBV11-3 and TRBJ2-5; 8 bases align to TRBD1. The CDR3 sequence is 16 residues long. Germline V lookup: CDR1 SGHNT, CDR2 YENEEA. V lost 6 bases, J lost 4 bases, and 13 bases stayed unmatched. CDR3 coding DNA: TGTGCCAGCAGTCCCAGGAAGCAGGGGGCTCGAGAGACCCAGTACTTC. This sequence encodes CASSPRKQGARETQYF.

The V gene is TRBV15, the J gene TRBJ1-2; 10 bases fit TRBD1. This CDR3 region has 14 residues. The trim removed 5 bases at V and 7 bases at J, leaving 7 bases unmatched. The germline CDR1 and CDR2 sequences are LNHNV and YYDKDF (reference sequence). CDR3 protein: CATSPLTGGVGYTF. The CDR3 nucleotides read TGTGCCACCAGCCCATTGACAGGGGGCGTTGGCTACACCTTC.

V is TRBV9 and J is TRBJ1-4, with TRBD1 matching over 7 bases. This CDR3 region has 15 residues. CDR1 SGDLS and CDR2 YYNGEE come from the germline V gene. Germline trimming cut 1 base from V and 5 bases from J; bases unmatched to any gene: 5. The CDR3, as DNA: TGTGCCAGCAGCGTATGGACAGGTGAAAATGAAAAACTGTTTTTT. Protein: CASSVWTGENEKLFF. The full variable domain, completed using reference TRBV9 and TRBJ1-4, is DSGVTQTPKHLITATGQRVTLRCSPRSGDLSVYWYQQSLDQGLQFLIQYYNGEERAKGNILERFSAQQFPDLHSELNLSSLELGDSALYFCASSVWTGENEKLFFGSGTQLSVL.

The rearrangement uses TRBV18 and TRBJ1-1; D possibly corresponds to TRBD1 (5 bases). The CDR3 length is 12 residues. Germline CDR1 reads KGHSH; CDR2 reads LQKENI. Trimming took 4 bases from V and 5 from J, leaving 8 bases between them. CDR3 in amino acids: CASSRTSTEAFF. The CDR3 DNA is TGTGCCAGCTCACGGACATCAACTGAAGCTTTCTTT.

The chain combines TRBV24-1 with TRBJ2-3; maybe TRBD2 (6 bases). The CDR3 loop spans 16 amino acids. Trimming took 3 bases from V and 2 from J, leaving 14 bases between them. Germline V lookup: CDR1 KGHDR, CDR2 SFDVKD. This CDR3 reads CATSDLAGGTTDTQYF. DNA for the CDR3: TGTGCCACCAGTGATCTCGCGGGCGGGACCACAGATACGCAGTATTTT.

V is TRBV7-2 and J is TRBJ2-5; TRBD2 matches at 11 bases. CDR1 SGHTA and CDR2 FQGNSA come from the germline V gene. The ends lost 4 bases at V and 4 bases at J; junction bases unmatched: 14. The CDR3 is 18 amino acids. In DNA, the CDR3 is TGTGCCAGCAGCTACGAGGGGGAACTAGCGGGAGTTGTAGAGACCCAGTACTTC. It is translated as CASSYEGELAGVVETQYF.

This clone was counted once. The rearrangement uses TRBV3-1 (or the pseudogene TRBV3-2) and TRBJ2-1, with D perhaps matching TRBD1 (5 bases). The CDR3 extends over 12 amino acids. V lost 1 base and J lost 9, with 7 bases in between. CDR1 and CDR2 (germline): LGHDT, YNNKEL (reference sequence). CDR3 region: CASSQVRGEQFF. The CDR3 DNA sequence: TGTGCCAGCAGCCAAGTTAGGGGTGAGCAGTTCTTC.

The V and J genes are TRBV5-1 and TRBJ1-5; D is possibly TRBD1 (5 bases). Germline V CDR1 and CDR2: SGHRS, YFSETQ. The CDR3 sequence is 15 residues long. V shed 0 bases and J shed 1 base, with 8 bases lying between them. The CDR3 bases are TGCGCCAGCAGCTTGGCAGGGCTAAGCAATCAGCCCCAGCATTTT. It is translated as CASSLAGLSNQPQHF.

This clone is medium-sized (0.01 to 0.1%) in the sample. The genes are TRBV29-1 and TRBJ1-1; tentative D call: TRBD1 (5 bases). Deletions cut 5 bases from V and 5 bases from J, with 9 bases between. The length of the CDR3 is 11 residues. The V gene's germline CDR1 is SQVTM and CDR2 ANQGSEA. CDR3 nucleotide sequence: TGCAGCGTTTTCGCAGGGACTGAAGCTTTCTTT. As protein: CSVFAGTEAFF.

The chain carries TRBV9 and TRBJ2-1, with 9 bases lining up with TRBD2. Per germline, CDR1 SGDLS and CDR2 YYNGEE. The CDR3 runs 17 residues. J was trimmed by 7 bases and V by 0 bases; bases with no gene match: 11. CDR3 region: CASSVGLAGRWGNEQFF. CDR3 nucleotide sequence: TGTGCCAGCAGCGTAGGTCTAGCGGGAAGGTGGGGGAATGAGCAGTTCTTC.

In this sample, this clone turned up once. The chain joins TRBV6-4 to TRBJ2-1, with D uncertain. The CDR3 is 16 amino acids. Germline V gene sequence: CDR1 MRHNA, CDR2 SNTAGT. The germline V and J ends were trimmed by 0 bases and 0 bases, with 9 bases remaining between them. The CDR3: CASSDSSTVSYNEQFF. The CDR3 DNA reads as TGTGCCAGCAGTGACTCGAGTACTGTCTCCTACAATGAGCAGTTCTTC.